This T cell receptor (beta chain) stems from a study of T-cell reconstitution after alpha-beta-depleted transplantation in children. Molecular barcoding with unique molecular identifiers was used for the TCRbeta library. Via MiXCR, TCRdb re-called the PCR reads, giving one row per CDR3 protein. The table lists fewer than 750,000 distinct CDR3 sequences, approximately 30% of them singletons. Germline CDR1 reads SGHDT; CDR2 reads YYEEEE. The CDR3 length is 17 residues. V gave up 4 bases and J gave up 1 base; unmatched junction bases: 13. Study findings and constraints: Surviving thymic progenitors and recipient T cells were the source of high TCRbeta diversity at day 60 in some patients. In patients about two months after transplant, alpha-beta T cells reportedly arose from several hundred expanded graft clones. Once a year had passed after transplant, T-cell counts and diversity came mostly from newly produced T cells.

This clonotype was picked up a small number of times. Its antigen is as yet unknown. The sequences come from PBMCs, collected before TCRalphabeta/CD19-depleted stem cell transplant. The chain is built from TRBV5-6 and TRBJ1-1; 7 nucleotides align to TRBD1. The sequence was obtained from a boy younger than two with Wiskott-Aldrich syndrome, due to receive a stem cell transplant. CDR3 residues: CASSTNRGRRGNTEAFF. The DNA for the CDR3 is TGTGCCAGCAGCACCAACAGGGGCCGCAGGGGGAACACTGAAGCTTTCTTT.